One sample yielded the 27 T cell receptor beta chains listed below, sequenced in a study of the immune and genomic landscape of osteosarcoma. Primary, local recurrence and metastasis osteosarcoma tumors were taken after treatment from poor-prognosis patients. The protocol was immunoSEQ multiplex PCR, while the TCRdb copy is restricted to in-frame clones and leaves out a portion. The sample has 4,000 to 6,000 clones, more than 60% seen once; the top ten hold 5.5% to 7.5%. Sequenced: osteosarcoma tumor tissue from the lung. The receptor source for this set is a human donor with osteosarcoma.

The chain couples TRBV7-2 to TRBJ2-1; D gene ambiguous. CDR1 SGHTA and CDR2 FQGNSA come from the germline V gene. The CDR3 runs 12 residues. Trimming took off 1 base at V and 6 bases at J, with 4 bases between the two ends. CDR3 sequence reads: CASSLGLNEQFF. Written as DNA, the CDR3 is TGTGCCAGCAGCTTAGGACTCAATGAGCAGTTCTTC.

This clone has more than one count but fewer than ten. The chain links TRBV7-9 to TRBJ2-7; unclear D gene. Between the trimmed V and J ends, which lost 1 base and 3 bases, there was a span of 7 bases. The CDR3 extends over 13 amino acids. CDR1 and CDR2 (germline): SEHNR, FQNEAQ (reference sequence). The chain's CDR3 is CASSLGPYYEQYF. The CDR3 nucleotides read TGTGCCAGCAGCTTAGGACCTTACTACGAGCAGTACTTC.

This clone turned up a few times. The rearrangement links TRBV18 to TRBJ1-2; possibly TRBD1 for D (6 bases). The germline V and J ends were trimmed by 3 bases and 2 bases, with 13 bases remaining between them. The germline V gene has CDR1 KGHSH and CDR2 LQKENI. The CDR3 extends over 15 amino acids. CDR3 bases: TGTGCCAGCTCACCTTACGGAGACAGGAACTATGGCTACACCTTC. It codes for CASSPYGDRNYGYTF.

The chain uses TRBV19 and TRBJ2-2; TRBD1 matches 10 bases. V dropped 10 bases and J dropped 5; count of bases not matched to a gene: 4. The germline CDR1 and CDR2 sequences are LNHDA and SQIVND (reference sequence). The CDR3 spans 13 residues. The CDR3, as DNA: TGTGCCATCCGGGACAGGGGTACCGGGGAGCTGTTTTTT. Residues: CAIRDRGTGELFF.

This clone was observed a handful of times. The rearrangement links TRBV10-3 to TRBJ1-5; perhaps TRBD1 as D (5 bases). The CDR3 contains 13 residues. Germline assignment: CDR1 ENHRY and CDR2 SYGVKD. Deletions cut 10 bases from V and 4 bases from J, with 14 bases between. The CDR3 DNA reads as TGTGCCACCTCCGGGGGGGGGAATCAGCCCCAGCATTTT. Encoded protein: CATSGGGNQPQHF.

The chain has TRBV11-3 and TRBJ1-2; D is possibly TRBD1 (6 bases). The germline CDR1 and CDR2 sequences are SGHNT and YENEEA. V lost 5 bases, J lost 4 bases, and 17 bases lay in between. The CDR3 runs to 15 residues. The CDR3 DNA sequence: TGTGCCAGCAGCGAGAGAGGGGGGTTGAGCTATGGCTACACCTTC. Its translation: CASSERGGLSYGYTF.

The chain combines TRBV7-8 with TRBJ1-5, with unresolved D. This CDR3 contains 15 residues. Trimming stripped 1 base from V and 6 bases from J, with 13 bases between. Germline CDR1 is SGHVS and CDR2 is FQNEAQ. The CDR3 DNA reads as TGTGCCAGCAGCTTAGAGCGCGGCGGAGGTCAGCCCCAGCATTTT. Protein product: CASSLERGGGQPQHF.

V and J are TRBV19 and TRBJ1-5; no clear D gene. The CDR3 spans 14 residues. V was pared by 5 bases and J by 6 bases, with 14 bases between. Germline CDR1 and CDR2: LNHDA and SQIVND (reference sequence). The CDR3 region has the DNA TGTGCCAGTAGTCGCGTTTGGGGTTTTCAGCCCCAGCATTTT. Translating gives CASSRVWGFQPQHF.

The chain is built from TRBV6-1 and TRBJ2-1, with D hard to call. V was trimmed by 2 bases and J by 14 bases, leaving 16 bases between them. The CDR3 extends over 13 amino acids. Per germline, CDR1 MNHNS and CDR2 SASEGT. CDR3 sequence: CASSERSALSEFF. CDR3 nucleotide sequence: TGTGCCAGCAGTGAAAGGTCGGCGCTCTCGGAGTTCTTC.

V and J are TRBV10-3 and TRBJ2-2, with D perhaps TRBD1 (6 bases). Germline values: CDR1 ENHRY, CDR2 SYGVKD. The CDR3 runs 15 residues. Trimming left V 4 bases short and J 0 bases short, with 9 bases between. The chain's CDR3 is CAISGYRANTGELFF. Written as DNA, the CDR3 is TGTGCCATCAGTGGATACAGGGCGAACACCGGGGAGCTGTTTTTT.

This clone was found once. V usage is TRBV9 and J usage is TRBJ2-3, with 7 bases lining up with TRBD2. CDR1 and CDR2 (germline): SGDLS, YYNGEE. This CDR3 is 16 amino acids long. V was pared by 0 bases and J by 2 bases, with 6 bases of the junction left unmatched. The CDR3 loop reads CASSVGLAGHTDTQYF. DNA of the CDR3: TGTGCCAGCAGCGTAGGTTTAGCGGGTCACACAGATACGCAGTATTTT.

V gene TRBV4-1 combines with J gene TRBJ2-5; perhaps TRBD2 as D (6 bases). V was pared by 4 bases and J by 0 bases, with 9 bases between. CDR3 length: 14 residues. Germline V gives CDR1 MGHRA, CDR2 YSYEKL. In DNA form, the CDR3 reads TGCGCCAGCAGCCTAGCGGACCACCAAGAGACCCAGTACTTC. Translated, it gives CASSLADHQETQYF.

The CDR3 region has the DNA TGTGCCAGCAGCGTAAACTACGAGCAGTACTTC. This gives the protein CASSVNYEQYF. The rearrangement uses TRBV11-3 and TRBJ2-7; D is ambiguous. Trimming took 5 bases from V and 3 from J, leaving 5 bases between them. The V gene's germline CDR1 is SGHNT and CDR2 YENEEA. This CDR3 region has 11 residues.

V usage is TRBV5-1 and J usage is TRBJ2-7, with 8 positions matching TRBD2. This CDR3 is built from 15 residues. CDR1 and CDR2 (germline): SGHRS, YFSETQ. The ends lost 4 bases at V and 2 bases at J; junction bases unmatched: 8. The CDR3 DNA follows: TGCGCCAGCAGCCAAAGCGGGAGTAGGGCCTACGAGCAGTACTTC. It codes for CASSQSGSRAYEQYF. Combining the CDR3 with reference TRBV5-1 and TRBJ2-7 gives the whole variable domain KAGVTQTPRYLIKTRGQQVTLSCSPISGHRSVSWYQQTPGQGLQFLFEYFSETQRNKGNFPGRFSGRQFSNSRSEMNVSTLELGDSALYLCASSQSGSRAYEQYFGPGTRLTVT.

The gene calls are TRBV9 and TRBJ2-7; tentative D call: TRBD2 (10 bases). Trimming cost V 4 bases and J 5 bases, with 28 bases left between them. The length of the CDR3 is 18 residues. Germline CDR1 and CDR2: SGDLS and YYNGEE. The CDR3 region has the DNA TGTGCCAGCAGCCACGGGACAGGGACCGGGACTAGCGTCCACGAGCAGTACTTC. Its protein product is CASSHGTGTGTSVHEQYF.

Only a few counts were recorded for this clone. The CDR3 region is CASSSGGRGNQPQHF. Written as DNA, the CDR3 is TGTGCCAGCAGTTCTGGGGGTAGGGGCAATCAGCCCCAGCATTTT. J is TRBJ1-5 and V is TRBV6-5, with a tentative D call TRBD1 (5 bases). CDR1 MNHEY and CDR2 SVGAGI come from the germline V gene. The CDR3 is 15 amino acids. V was pared by 4 bases and J by 2 bases, with 12 bases between.

The chain links TRBV6-1 to TRBJ2-7; 10 nucleotides match TRBD1. Germline V gene lookup returns CDR1 MNHNS and CDR2 SASEGT. V lost 5 bases to trimming and J lost 5 bases; unmatched junction nucleotides: 3. CDR3 size: 13 residues. In DNA form, the CDR3 reads TGTGCCAGCAGTTCCGGGACAGGGGACGAGCAGTACTTC. Its translation: CASSSGTGDEQYF.

The chain links TRBV30 to TRBJ1-5; D may be TRBD1 (5 bases). Germline-derived CDR1 and CDR2 are GTSNPN and SVGIG (reference sequence). V lost 5 bases, J lost 5 bases, and 13 bases lay in between. The CDR3 has 13 residues. The CDR3 nucleotides are TGTGCCTGGGCGGCCGAGGGGTATCAGCCCCAGCATTTT. Translated, it gives CAWAAEGYQPQHF.

The J gene is TRBJ2-2, the V gene TRBV23-1; perhaps TRBD2 as D (6 bases). TRBV23-1 is given ORF status, its function remaining uncertain. The CDR3 sequence is 13 residues long. The ends were cut back, 3 bases at V and 9 bases at J, with 11 bases in the middle. The DNA of the CDR3 is TGCGCCAGCAGTCACCTAGCGCCTCGGGAGCTGTTTTTT. It encodes CASSHLAPRELFF.

This clone turned up a few times. The CDR3 coding sequence is TGTGCCAGCAGCTTATACAGGGGCAGTCAGCCCCAGCATTTT. It encodes CASSLYRGSQPQHF. The rearrangement links TRBV7-6 to TRBJ1-5; TRBD1 matches 7 bases. Germline V lookup: CDR1 SGHVS, CDR2 FNYEAQ. V shed 2 bases and J 6 bases; nucleotides not matched to a gene: 4. The length of the CDR3 is 14 residues.

CDR3 DNA: TGTGCCAGCAGCTCTCTGGGGACCGCCCCCTACAATGAGCAGTTCTTC. It is translated as CASSSLGTAPYNEQFF. V gene TRBV7-6 combines with J gene TRBJ2-1, with D perhaps matching TRBD1 or TRBD2 (5 bases each). V shed 4 bases and J shed 2 bases, with 15 bases lying between them. The germline gives CDR1 SGHVS, CDR2 FNYEAQ. CDR3 length equals 16 residues.

The rearrangement uses TRBV7-6 and TRBJ1-2; tentatively, D is TRBD1 (5 bases). The CDR3 sequence is 16 residues long. V shed 1 base and J shed 1 base, with 13 bases lying between them. Germline CDR1 SGHVS, CDR2 FNYEAQ. CDR3 coding DNA: TGTGCCAGCAGCTTAGGACTCGGGGGGGGTAACTATGGCTACACCTTC. It is translated as CASSLGLGGGNYGYTF.

The chain uses TRBV9 and TRBJ1-5; D is unclear. Trimming removed 4 bases from V and 1 base from J, with 12 bases in between. CDR1 SGDLS and CDR2 YYNGEE come from the germline V gene. The CDR3 runs to 15 residues. The CDR3 protein is CASSLSARSNQPQHF. The CDR3, as DNA: TGTGCCAGCAGCCTCAGCGCCAGGAGCAATCAGCCCCAGCATTTT.

This sequence joins TRBV11-2 and TRBJ2-2, with TRBD1 as a possible D gene (6 bases). Germline CDR1 is SGHAT and CDR2 is FQNNGV. V lost 4 bases to trimming and J lost 1 base, with 7 bases between them. The CDR3 is 14 amino acids. CDR3: CASSWGQNTGELFF. The CDR3 DNA reads as TGTGCCAGCAGCTGGGGACAGAACACCGGGGAGCTGTTTTTT.

The CDR3 protein is CASSSGTGNSNQPQHF. The CDR3 nucleotides are TGTGCCAGTAGTAGTGGGACAGGGAATAGCAATCAGCCCCAGCATTTT. The chain combines TRBV19 with TRBJ1-5, with TRBD1 identical over 9 bases. This CDR3 has 16 residues. The ends lost 4 bases at V and 0 bases at J; junction bases unmatched: 4. The germline V gene has CDR1 LNHDA and CDR2 SQIVND (reference sequence).

J is TRBJ2-1 and V is TRBV19; TRBD2 matches 10 bases. V gave up 4 bases and J gave up 9 bases; unmatched junction bases: 9. Germline V gene sequence: CDR1 LNHDA, CDR2 SQIVND (reference sequence). The CDR3 consists of 15 residues. The DNA of the CDR3 is TGTGCCAGTAGTACATCTAGCGGGAGTTTTGGTGAGCAGTTCTTC. Protein: CASSTSSGSFGEQFF.

The chain combines TRBV29-1 with TRBJ1-2; 9 bases are shared with TRBD1. Germline assignment: CDR1 SQVTM and CDR2 ANQGSEA. The CDR3 spans 12 residues. The V and J ends lost 5 bases and 4 bases, in that order; junction bases with no gene match: 2. CDR3 region: CSVSTGGYGYTF. In nucleotides, the CDR3 is TGCAGCGTTTCGACAGGGGGCTATGGCTACACCTTC.